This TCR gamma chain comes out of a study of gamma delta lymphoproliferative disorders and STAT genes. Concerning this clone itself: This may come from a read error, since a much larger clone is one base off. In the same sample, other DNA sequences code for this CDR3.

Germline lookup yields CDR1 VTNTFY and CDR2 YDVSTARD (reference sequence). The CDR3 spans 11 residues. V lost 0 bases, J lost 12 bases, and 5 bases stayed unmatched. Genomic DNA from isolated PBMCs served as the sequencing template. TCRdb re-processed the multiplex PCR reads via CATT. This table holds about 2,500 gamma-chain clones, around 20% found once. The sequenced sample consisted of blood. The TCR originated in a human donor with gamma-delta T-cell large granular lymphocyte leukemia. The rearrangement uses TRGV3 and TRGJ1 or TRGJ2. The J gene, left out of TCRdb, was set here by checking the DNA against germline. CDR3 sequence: CATWDRRGKLF. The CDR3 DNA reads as TGTGCCACCTGGGACAGGCGGGGGAAACTCTTT.